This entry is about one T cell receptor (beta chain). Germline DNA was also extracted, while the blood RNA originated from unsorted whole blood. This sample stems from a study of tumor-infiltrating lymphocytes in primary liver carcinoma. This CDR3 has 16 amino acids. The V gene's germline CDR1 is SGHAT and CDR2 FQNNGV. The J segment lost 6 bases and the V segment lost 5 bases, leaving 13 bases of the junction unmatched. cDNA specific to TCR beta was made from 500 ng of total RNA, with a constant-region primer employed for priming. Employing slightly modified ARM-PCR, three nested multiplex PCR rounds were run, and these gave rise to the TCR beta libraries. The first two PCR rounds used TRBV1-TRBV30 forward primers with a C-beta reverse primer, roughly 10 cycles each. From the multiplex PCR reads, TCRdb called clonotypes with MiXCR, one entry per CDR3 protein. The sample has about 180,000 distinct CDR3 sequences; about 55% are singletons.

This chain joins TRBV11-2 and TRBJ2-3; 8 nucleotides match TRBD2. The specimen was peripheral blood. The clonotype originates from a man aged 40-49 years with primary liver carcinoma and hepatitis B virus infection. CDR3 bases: TGTGCCAGCAGCCACGCCCCCGGGAGGGCCATGGATACGCAGTATTTT. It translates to CASSHAPGRAMDTQYF.